Below, 9 T cell receptor beta chains from the same sample are listed, as sequenced in a study of chemoradiotherapy in HPV16-positive cancers (dated by TCRdb to between 2021 and 2023). Library generation was performed with the immunoSEQ multiplex PCR assay. TCRdb re-hosts the immuneACCESS table, in-frame sequences only. Its copies lack some clones; in the studies checked, an unresolved V gene accounts for under half of them, and the cause for the rest is not known. This sample has more than 15,000 clones in its table, and just under 80% of those were observed once. Of the sample, approximately 9.9% is held by the ten largest clones. This specimen was acquired from a patient who underwent chemoradiotherapy. Source of these receptors: a human donor with HPV-associated anogenital cancer.

The J gene is TRBJ2-7, the V gene TRBV6-5; 10 nucleotides align to TRBD1. Germline values: CDR1 MNHEY, CDR2 SVGAGI. The V segment lost 3 bases and the J segment 3 bases; nucleotides outside the gene matches: 8. The CDR3 length is 16 residues. The CDR3 DNA sequence: TGTGCCAGCAGTTATTCGACGGGACAGGGGATCTACGAGCAGTACTTC. It yields the protein CASSYSTGQGIYEQYF.

This clone was recorded once. The chain has TRBV6-5 and TRBJ1-2, with D possibly matching TRBD1 (5 bases). The CDR3 spans 15 residues. V lost 6 bases to trimming and J lost 4 bases, with 18 bases between them. The V gene's germline CDR1 is MNHEY and CDR2 SVGAGI. This CDR3 reads CASSRRGVHGYGYTF. As DNA, the CDR3 is TGTGCCAGCAGCCGTAGAGGGGTTCACGGCTATGGCTACACCTTC.

CDR3 region: CASRSALAGGTDTQYF. In DNA, the CDR3 is TGTGCCAGTAGGAGCGCACTAGCGGGGGGCACAGATACGCAGTATTTT. The chain joins TRBV19 to TRBJ2-3; the match to TRBD2 covers 11 bases. The junction had 6 bases not matched to a gene; V was cut back by 6 bases and J by 1 base. CDR1 LNHDA and CDR2 SQIVND come from the germline V gene (reference sequence). This CDR3 region has 16 residues.

This clone has only a few counts. The rearrangement joins TRBV2 to TRBJ1-1, with D hard to call. The CDR3 has 12 amino acids. Germline loops: CDR1 SNHLY, CDR2 FYNNEI. Trimming left V 4 bases short and J 3 bases short, with 6 bases between. CDR3 bases: TGTGCCAGCAGTGGGGATTACACTGAAGCTTTCTTT. Encoded protein: CASSGDYTEAFF.

The chain employs TRBV28 and TRBJ1-3; D is perhaps TRBD1 (6 bases). The CDR3 runs to 15 residues. Per germline, CDR1 MDHEN and CDR2 SYDVKM. Trimming took off 2 bases at V and 2 bases at J, with 10 bases between the two ends. In DNA form, the CDR3 reads TGTGCCAGCAGTTTAATGGCAGGGGCTGGAAACACCATATATTTT. Its protein product is CASSLMAGAGNTIYF.

This chain joins TRBV4-2 and TRBJ2-4; D is possibly TRBD2 (6 bases). Germline CDR1 is LGHNA and CDR2 is YNFKEQ. V lost 0 bases, J lost 4 bases, and 13 bases lay in between. This CDR3 contains 16 residues. CDR3 region: CASSQDPGAGKNIQYF. CDR3 bases: TGTGCCAGCAGCCAAGACCCGGGAGCGGGTAAAAACATTCAGTACTTC.

This chain joins TRBV4-3 and TRBJ1-2; tentatively, D is TRBD1 (5 bases). The CDR3 has 19 amino acids. Per the germline V gene, CDR1 is LGHNA and CDR2 is YSLEER. V lost 0 bases to trimming and J lost 6 bases, with 26 bases between them. CDR3 in DNA: TGCGCCAGCAGCCAAGATACGGTCGCCTCCGCGACCTTCAGGGATGGCTACACCTTC. Translating gives CASSQDTVASATFRDGYTF.

This clone was observed a few times. The chain couples TRBV18 to TRBJ2-2; the D gene is possibly TRBD1 (6 bases). Germline lookup yields CDR1 KGHSH and CDR2 LQKENI. V was clipped by 3 bases and J by 5 bases, with 13 bases between them. The CDR3 has 15 amino acids. CDR3 DNA: TGTGCCAGCTCACCGGTACAGGGCTCTACCGGGGAGCTGTTTTTT. It is translated as CASSPVQGSTGELFF. Supplemented by reference TRBV18 and TRBJ2-2, the full variable domain reads NAGVMQNPRHLVRRRGQEARLRCSPMKGHSHVYWYRQLPEEGLKFMVYLQKENIIDESGMPKERFSAEFPKEGPSILRIQQVVRGDSAAYFCASSPVQGSTGELFFGEGSRLTVL.

The chain carries TRBV14 and TRBJ1-2; TRBD1 agrees at 9 bases. The CDR3 is made up of 15 amino acids. Per germline, CDR1 SGHDN and CDR2 FVKESK. Trimming removed 4 bases from V and 3 bases from J; junction bases left unmatched: 6. As DNA, the CDR3 is TGTGCCAGCAGCCGAGCGAGGACAGGGGACTATGGCTACACCTTC. This codes for CASSRARTGDYGYTF.